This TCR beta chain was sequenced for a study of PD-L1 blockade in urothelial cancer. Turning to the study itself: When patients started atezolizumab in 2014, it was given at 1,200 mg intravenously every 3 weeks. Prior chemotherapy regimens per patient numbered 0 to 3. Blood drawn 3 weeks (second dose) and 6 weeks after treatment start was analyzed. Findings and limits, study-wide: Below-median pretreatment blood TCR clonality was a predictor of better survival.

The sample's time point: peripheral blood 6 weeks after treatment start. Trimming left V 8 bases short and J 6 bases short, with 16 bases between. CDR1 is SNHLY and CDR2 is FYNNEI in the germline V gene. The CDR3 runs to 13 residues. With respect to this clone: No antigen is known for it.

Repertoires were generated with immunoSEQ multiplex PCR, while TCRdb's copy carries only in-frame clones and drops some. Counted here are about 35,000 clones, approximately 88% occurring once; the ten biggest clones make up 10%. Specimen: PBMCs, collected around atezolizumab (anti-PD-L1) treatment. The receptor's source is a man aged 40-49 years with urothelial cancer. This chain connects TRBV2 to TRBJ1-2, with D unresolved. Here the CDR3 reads CASVQTVVNGYTF. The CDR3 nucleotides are TGTGCCAGCGTTCAGACTGTCGTGAATGGCTACACCTTC.